Shown below are 18 T cell receptor beta chains from a single sample sequenced in a study of T cell changes during pregnancy in multiple sclerosis. Some clones are missing from TCRdb's copy, which holds only in-frame ones; the method was immunoSEQ multiplex PCR. The data hold 59,000 or so clones, with around 90% observed a single time. This material consisted of peripheral blood, taken in the third trimester of pregnancy. These receptors all come from a female donor in good health, enrolled as a control in a pregnancy study.

This chain uses TRBV14 with TRBJ2-1; 8 bases are a match to TRBD2. Looked up from germline, CDR1 is SGHDN and CDR2 is FVKESK. The CDR3 covers 19 residues. After removal of 6 bases from V and 3 bases from J, the junction contained 19 bases not matched to a gene. The CDR3 loop is CASRPLQQLLSGVYNEQFF. CDR3 in DNA: TGTGCCAGCAGACCTCTCCAACAACTCCTTAGCGGGGTCTACAATGAGCAGTTCTTC.

The chain links TRBV5-4 to TRBJ2-1; 8 bases are shared with TRBD1. The CDR3 spans 15 residues. The ends lost 4 bases at V and 6 bases at J; junction bases unmatched: 9. Germline lookup yields CDR1 SGHNT and CDR2 YYREEE (reference sequence). In DNA form, the CDR3 reads TGTGCCAGCAGCCCGACAGGGGAAGGTAGCAATGAGCAGTTCTTC. Translated: CASSPTGEGSNEQFF.

The V and J genes are TRBV4-1 and TRBJ2-2, with a weak D call TRBD2 (6 bases). The CDR3 has 15 residues. Trimming removed 4 bases from V and 5 bases from J, with 14 bases in between. Germline CDR1 is MGHRA and CDR2 is YSYEKL. The CDR3 loop reads CASSPFAGRTGELFF. The CDR3, as DNA: TGCGCCAGCAGCCCGTTCGCTGGGAGGACCGGGGAGCTGTTTTTT.

The chain joins TRBV7-6 to TRBJ2-7, with unresolved D. The germline V and J ends were trimmed by 0 bases and 1 base, with 4 bases remaining between them. Germline CDR1 and CDR2: SGHVS and FNYEAQ. There are 13 residues in the CDR3. CDR3 amino acids: CASSLARSYEQYF. CDR3 sequence (DNA): TGTGCCAGCAGCTTAGCGAGGTCCTACGAGCAGTACTTC. The full variable domain, its missing parts supplied by reference TRBV7-6 and TRBJ2-7, is GAGVSQSPRYKVTKRGQDVALRCDPISGHVSLYWYRQALGQGPEFLTYFNYEAQQDKSGLPNDRFSAERPEGSISTLTIQRTEQRDSAMYRCASSLARSYEQYFGPGTRLTVT.

The CDR3 spells CASTLEGQPQHF. The CDR3 region has the DNA TGTGCCAGCACTCTCGAGGGTCAGCCCCAGCATTTT. The gene calls are TRBV6-5 and TRBJ1-5; D gene ambiguous. Germline V gene lookup returns CDR1 MNHEY and CDR2 SVGAGI. Trimming stripped 7 bases from V and 6 bases from J, with 10 bases between. This CDR3 region has 12 residues.

The chain is built from TRBV5-1 and TRBJ1-1; D not resolved. Germline lookup yields CDR1 SGHRS and CDR2 YFSETQ. V lost 2 bases and J 1 base, leaving 6 bases between the germline ends. The CDR3 is 13 amino acids. The CDR3 loop is CASSFGENTEAFF. CDR3 DNA sequence: TGCGCCAGCAGCTTCGGGGAGAACACTGAAGCTTTCTTT.

The chain has TRBV19 and TRBJ1-2, with 10 nucleotides matching TRBD1. The V segment lost 4 bases and the J segment 4 bases; nucleotides outside the gene matches: 3. Germline V CDR1 and CDR2: LNHDA, SQIVND (reference sequence). The CDR3 spans 14 residues. The CDR3 sequence: CASSRGQGGYGYTF. For the CDR3, the DNA is TGTGCCAGTAGTAGAGGACAGGGGGGCTATGGCTACACCTTC.

The V gene is TRBV7-6, the J gene TRBJ1-4; D is unclear. In germline, CDR1 is SGHVS, CDR2 FNYEAQ. The CDR3 is 12 amino acids. V was trimmed by 4 bases and J by 8 bases, leaving 8 bases between them. The CDR3 loop is CASSSLGEKLFF. Written as DNA, the CDR3 is TGTGCCAGCAGCTCCTTGGGCGAAAAACTGTTTTTT.

The chain joins TRBV4-1 to TRBJ1-5; D is perhaps TRBD1 (5 bases). The germline CDR1 and CDR2 sequences are MGHRA and YSYEKL. The ends were cut back, 0 bases at V and 2 bases at J, with 11 bases in the middle. The CDR3 covers 16 residues. This CDR3 is CASSQEFRGGNQPQHF. The CDR3 DNA is TGCGCCAGCAGCCAAGAATTTAGGGGTGGCAATCAGCCCCAGCATTTT.

The rearrangement uses TRBV9 and TRBJ2-1, with TRBD2 as a possible D gene (9 bases). The CDR3 consists of 14 residues. Trimming cost V 4 bases and J 8 bases, with 16 bases left between them. Germline CDR1 SGDLS, CDR2 YYNGEE. The CDR3 DNA sequence: TGTGCCAGCAGCCCTAGCGGGACAGGAGATGAGCAGTTCTTC. Protein: CASSPSGTGDEQFF.

The V call is TRBV6-1, the J call TRBJ1-1, with 8 bases fitting TRBD1. Germline loops: CDR1 MNHNS, CDR2 SASEGT. V lost 9 bases and J lost 7; bases outside the gene matches: 7. The length of the CDR3 is 12 residues. In DNA, the CDR3 is TGTGCCAGTGCCTTACAGGGGGGTGAAGCTTTCTTT. Its protein is CASALQGGEAFF.

The chain has TRBV7-2 and TRBJ1-2, with 8 bases identical to TRBD1. Looked up from germline, CDR1 is SGHTA and CDR2 is FQGNSA. The CDR3 totals 14 residues. J lost 8 bases, V lost 2 bases, and 7 bases had no gene match. The CDR3 region has the DNA TGTGCCAGCAGCTTATTGCAGGGGGCGGAAGGCTACACCTTC. This translates into CASSLLQGAEGYTF.

The chain carries TRBV28 and TRBJ2-7; the D is unclear. V dropped 9 bases and J dropped 7 bases, with 10 bases sitting between them. This CDR3 spans 10 amino acids. The germline V gene has CDR1 MDHEN and CDR2 SYDVKM. DNA of the CDR3: TGTGCCAGAGCCGAGTGTGAGCAGTACTTC. Amino acid sequence: CARAECEQYF.

This chain connects TRBV7-9 to TRBJ1-2; D ambiguous. CDR3 size: 15 residues. Trimming pared 4 bases from V and 7 bases from J, leaving 19 bases between. The germline gives CDR1 SEHNR, CDR2 FQNEAQ (reference sequence). For the CDR3, the DNA is TGTGCCAGCAGCTCCATACAGAATCCCGGCCGTGGCTACACCTTC. It translates to CASSSIQNPGRGYTF.

This clone appeared a single time. This chain joins TRBV7-9 and TRBJ2-1, with a weak D call TRBD1 (6 bases). V gave up 8 bases and J gave up 2 bases, with 16 bases separating them. Germline values: CDR1 SEHNR, CDR2 FQNEAQ (reference sequence). The CDR3 loop spans 15 amino acids. The DNA for the CDR3 is TGTGCCAGCTCCTCACAGGGTTTTGCCTACAATGAGCAGTTCTTC. This translates into CASSSQGFAYNEQFF.

This clone was observed a single time. The rearrangement uses TRBV7-2 and TRBJ1-6; the match to TRBD1 covers 7 bases. CDR1 is SGHTA, CDR2 FQGNSA, per germline. The CDR3 extends over 15 amino acids. Unmatched junction bases numbered 10, after V lost 6 bases and J lost 8 bases. CDR3 sequence: CASRHGTQGDSPLHF. CDR3 in DNA: TGTGCCAGCAGGCACGGGACTCAGGGGGATTCACCCCTCCACTTT.

DNA for the CDR3: TGTGCCAGTAGTAAGGCCGGGACACGTCGAGGGACTGAAGCTTTCTTT. This sequence encodes CASSKAGTRRGTEAFF. The rearrangement joins TRBV19 to TRBJ1-1, with D possibly matching TRBD1 (6 bases). The V gene lost 4 bases and the J gene lost 5 bases, with 20 bases spanning the gap. Germline CDR1 LNHDA, CDR2 SQIVND (reference sequence). This CDR3 region has 16 residues.

The V call is TRBV28, the J call TRBJ2-3, with D perhaps TRBD1 (5 bases). In germline, CDR1 is MDHEN, CDR2 SYDVKM. V lost 5 bases and J lost 0, with 12 bases in between. The CDR3 runs 15 residues. CDR3 nucleotide sequence: TGTGCCAGCAGTCTGCGACAGACTAGCACAGATACGCAGTATTTT. Translation gives CASSLRQTSTDTQYF.